This T cell receptor (delta chain) was captured in a study of Vδ1+ human thymocytes. Study findings and constraints: TRD repertoires were essentially private, unlike widely shared TRG clonotypes. In the thymus, TRG and TRD repertoires looked highly polyclonal with Gaussian CDR3 lengths. Despite high sort purity, roughly 18% of thymic T cell receptor delta sequences were Vdelta2.

V dropped 2 bases and J dropped 0; count of bases not matched to a gene: 19. The CDR3 runs 21 residues. Germline V gene lookup returns CDR1 TSWWSYY and CDR2 QGS. RNA was extracted from the cells and then reverse transcribed. Multiplex PCR used pooled V-gene forward primers and a constant-region reverse primer to amplify CDR3s. With CATT, TCRdb re-called clones from the multiplex PCR reads. The sample shows about 75,000 delta-chain clones, approximately 30% of them seen only once. A word on this clone: Its antigen is not identified.

The sorted cells were CD3+ Vdelta1+ Vdelta2- thymocytes from alphabeta-depleted thymus. Purity of the sorted Vdelta1+ thymocytes ranged from roughly 98% to 99.6%. The receptor comes from a boy less than two years old who had congenital heart surgery. The specimen was Vdelta1+ gamma-delta thymocytes from the thymus. Subset defined: FACS-sorted CD3+ TCRalphabeta- TCRVdelta1+ TCRVdelta2- thymocytes. The chain is built from TRDV1 and TRDJ1; 9 positions match TRDD3. CDR3 DNA sequence: TGTGCTCTTGGGGAAAATTTCATACGGGGGCGCTGGGGGATCCACACCGATAAACTCATCTTT. It encodes CALGENFIRGRWGIHTDKLIF.